The clone carrying this T cell receptor beta chain was seen at least ten times. This CDR3 region has 16 residues. Unmatched junction bases numbered 11, after V lost 6 bases and J lost 4 bases. In germline, CDR1 is MDHEN, CDR2 SYDVKM. Authors of the study amplified TCR beta CDR3 regions from RNA transcripts. First-round RT-PCR with HTBI primers amplified the TCR CDR3 region. TCRdb re-called the multiplex PCR reads with MiXCR, one entry per CDR3 protein. This sample has fewer than 500,000 distinct CDR3 sequences; 13% occur once, and the top ten carry roughly 20%. The data originate from a study of T cells in Graves' hyperthyroidism and ophthalmopathy. Newly diagnosed patients aged 18 to 65 had hyperthyroidism of under 2 months' duration. Clinical symptoms, serum thyroxine and TRAb, thyroid ultrasound and orbital computed tomography together formed the diagnostic basis.

The V gene is TRBV28, the J gene TRBJ2-3, with TRBD2 matching 9 bases. This receptor was obtained from a man younger than 45 with Graves' hyperthyroidism that later progressed to Graves' ophthalmopathy. The sequencing sample was made of blood. The CDR3 DNA reads TGTGCCAGCAGCCAAGGGGGGCGGGGGGGCGCAGATACGCAGTATTTT. Protein: CASSQGGRGGADTQYF.